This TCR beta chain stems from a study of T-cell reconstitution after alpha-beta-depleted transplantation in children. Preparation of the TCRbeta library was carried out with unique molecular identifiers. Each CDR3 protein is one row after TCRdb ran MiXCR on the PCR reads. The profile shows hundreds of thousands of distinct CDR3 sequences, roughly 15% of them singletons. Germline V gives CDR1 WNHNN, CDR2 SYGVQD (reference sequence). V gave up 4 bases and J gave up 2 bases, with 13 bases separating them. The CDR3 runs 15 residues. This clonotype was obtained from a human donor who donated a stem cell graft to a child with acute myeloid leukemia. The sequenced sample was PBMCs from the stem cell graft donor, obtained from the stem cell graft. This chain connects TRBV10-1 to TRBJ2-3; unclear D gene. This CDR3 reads CASSGNGFPTDTQYF. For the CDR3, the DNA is TGCGCCAGCAGTGGTAACGGCTTCCCCACAGATACGCAGTATTTT.